Detailed here is one T cell receptor (beta chain). V lost 3 bases to trimming and J lost 0 bases, with 15 bases between them. The germline gives CDR1 SGHNT, CDR2 YYREEE (reference sequence). The CDR3 loop spans 16 amino acids. This entry is derived from a study of blood T cell repertoires in COVID-19. Study-level information: Samples came from the United States, Italy and Spain, spanning acute and convalescent COVID-19. From T cells, B-cell-depleted T cells, or PBMCs came the material, which was cDNA or gDNA.

Original handling: Quantification of nucleated cells was approximated via reference gene primer amplification. This table comes from immunoSEQ multiplex PCR, and its TCRdb copy is limited to in-frame clones, with some not included. V, J and clone size reflect that table, while D and trimming were determined from the DNA. The sample comprises 200,000 or so clones, just over 85% of which are singletons, and 4% to 4.5% rests with the top ten. Sequencing input: peripheral blood. The chain links TRBV5-4 to TRBJ1-2; TRBD1 is a possible D gene (6 bases). The TCR originated in a man between 45 and 60 years old with acute or convalescent COVID-19. CDR3 residues: CASSSSTGSANYGYTF. In DNA form, the CDR3 reads TGTGCCAGCAGCTCTTCGACAGGCTCTGCTAACTATGGCTACACCTTC.